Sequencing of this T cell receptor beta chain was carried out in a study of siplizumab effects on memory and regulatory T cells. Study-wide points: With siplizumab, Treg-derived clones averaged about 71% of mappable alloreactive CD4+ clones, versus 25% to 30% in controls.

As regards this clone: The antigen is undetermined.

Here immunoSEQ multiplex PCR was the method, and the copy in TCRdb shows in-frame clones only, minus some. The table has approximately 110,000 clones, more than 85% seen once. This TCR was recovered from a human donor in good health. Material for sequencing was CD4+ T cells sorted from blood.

The CDR3 DNA reads TGTGCCTGGAGTGCGGCAGGACCAGATACGCAGTATTTT. This codes for CAWSAAGPDTQYF. The chain couples TRBV30 to TRBJ2-3; D gene unclear. The CDR3 is 13 amino acids. Per germline, CDR1 GTSNPN and CDR2 SVGIG (reference sequence). Trimming left V 1 base short and J 4 bases short, with 9 bases between.